Presented here are 13 T cell receptor beta chains from one specimen sequenced in a study of blood T cells in healthy people across ages. Sample-barcoded 5' priming and a J-beta primer mix drove a second PCR of about 6 to 11 cycles. One entry per CDR3 protein results from TCRdb running MiXCR on the 5' RACE reads. Among 700,000 to 900,000 distinct CDR3 sequences, 40% to 65% were seen once, and the ten largest hold 40% to 50%. Sequenced input: blood. The receptors were sampled from a man older than 75 in good health.

The chain employs TRBV20-1 and TRBJ2-5; 10 bases are shared with TRBD2. Trimming cost V 3 bases and J 5 bases; bases outside gene matches: 9. CDR1 is DFQATT, CDR2 SNEGSKA, per germline (reference sequence). The CDR3 contains 15 residues. As DNA, the CDR3 is TGCAGTGCTAGGGTTTCTAGCGGGAGAGGGGAGACCCAGTACTTC. The encoded protein is CSARVSSGRGETQYF.

This chain uses TRBV27 with TRBJ2-6, with D possibly being TRBD1 (5 bases). Germline V CDR1 and CDR2: MNHEY, SMNVEV (reference sequence). The CDR3 spans 16 residues. Trimming removed 2 bases at V and 4 bases at J, with 12 bases between. CDR3 amino acids: CASSLGDGAGANVLTF. The CDR3 DNA reads TGTGCCAGCAGTTTAGGGGATGGGGCCGGGGCCAACGTCCTGACTTTC.

The count of this clonotype is one. J is TRBJ2-2 and V is TRBV10-3, with 9 bases identical to TRBD1. With 2 bases clipped from V and 4 bases from J, the junction kept 11 bases outside the gene matches. The germline gives CDR1 ENHRY, CDR2 SYGVKD. This CDR3 has 18 amino acids. The CDR3 spells CAISEESPGQGGTGELFF. The DNA for the CDR3 is TGTGCCATCAGTGAGGAGAGCCCGGGACAGGGAGGCACCGGGGAGCTGTTTTTT.

This clonotype appeared a few times. This chain uses TRBV12-3 or TRBV12-4 with TRBJ2-3; D unclear. The CDR3 contains 12 residues. V lost 4 bases and J 14 bases, leaving 16 bases between the germline ends. This CDR3 reads CASSSRPPYAYF. CDR3 coding DNA: TGTGCCAGCAGTTCTCGACCTCCATACGCGTATTTT.

This chain's CDR3 is CASSLTPSREFSSYEQYF. CDR3 DNA: TGCGCCAGCAGCTTGACACCTAGTAGAGAGTTTAGCTCCTACGAGCAGTACTTC. This chain connects TRBV5-1 to TRBJ2-7; D uncertain. The germline V and J ends were trimmed by 1 base and 0 bases, with 20 bases remaining between them. Looked up from germline, CDR1 is SGHRS and CDR2 is YFSETQ. The CDR3 totals 18 residues.

This clonotype was seen a few times. DNA of the CDR3: TGTGCCAGCAGCCGCGAGGACAGGGGGCATGGGGAGCAGTACTTC. Translation gives CASSREDRGHGEQYF. V and J are TRBV5-6 and TRBJ2-7, with 11 positions matching TRBD1. The CDR3 is 15 amino acids. Germline CDR1 reads SGHDT; CDR2 reads YYEEEE. V lost 4 bases, J lost 7 bases, and 10 bases stayed unmatched.

V and J are TRBV20-1 and TRBJ2-3; the D is unclear. The CDR3 spans 16 residues. Germline V CDR1 and CDR2: DFQATT, SNEGSKA (reference sequence). Trimming left V 3 bases short and J 0 bases short, with 16 bases between. Written as DNA, the CDR3 is TGCAGTGCTAGGGACCCCTTGGCGCCTAGCACAGATACGCAGTATTTT. Its translation is CSARDPLAPSTDTQYF.

The sample holds many counts of this clonotype. V gene TRBV13 combines with J gene TRBJ2-3; the match to TRBD2 covers 7 bases. Trimming cost V 5 bases and J 14 bases; bases outside gene matches: 19. The CDR3 is 15 residues long. Germline CDR1 reads PRHDT; CDR2 reads FYEKMQ (reference sequence). DNA of the CDR3: TGTGCCAGCAGCACCCGGGAGGCGGGGCACAGATACGCGTATTTT. Protein sequence: CASSTREAGHRYAYF.

The chain carries TRBV20-1 and TRBJ1-1; weak D call: TRBD1 (5 bases). Germline CDR1 is DFQATT and CDR2 is SNEGSKA (reference sequence). The CDR3 is 15 residues long. Trimming stripped 1 base from V and 0 bases from J, with 12 bases between. CDR3 sequence (DNA): TGCAGTGCTAGAGTGGAGGGGTGGATGAACACTGAAGCTTTCTTT. Protein: CSARVEGWMNTEAFF.

The V gene is TRBV29-1, the J gene TRBJ2-2; 7 bases map to TRBD2. This CDR3 has 14 amino acids. V trimming: 1 base; J trimming: 4 bases; junction bases outside the gene matches: 3. From germline, CDR1 is SQVTM and CDR2 ANQGSEA. The CDR3 here is CSVEGAGFTGELFF. The CDR3 DNA reads as TGCAGCGTTGAAGGAGCGGGGTTCACCGGGGAGCTGTTTTTT.

J is TRBJ2-4 and V is TRBV12-3 or TRBV12-4, with D maybe TRBD2 (5 bases). This CDR3 contains 11 residues. For the CDR3, the DNA is TGTGTCGGCAGCCATATGAGGGAGCAGTACTTC. Amino acids: CVGSHMREQYF.

V gene TRBV2 combines with J gene TRBJ1-4; 11 bases are shared with TRBD1. Unmatched junction bases numbered 10, after V lost 4 bases and J lost 3 bases. CDR3 length: 18 amino acids. Germline V lookup: CDR1 SNHLY, CDR2 FYNNEI. CDR3 in amino acids: CASSGSGTGGSANEKLFF. The CDR3 bases are TGTGCCAGCAGTGGAAGCGGGACAGGGGGTTCGGCTAATGAAAAACTGTTTTTT.

V is TRBV18 and J is TRBJ1-1; possibly TRBD1 for D (5 bases). CDR3 length: 15 amino acids. Germline CDR1 is KGHSH and CDR2 is LQKENI. Trimming removed 2 bases from V and 0 bases from J, with 10 bases in between. The CDR3 sequence is CASSPGASMNTEAFF. In DNA form, the CDR3 reads TGTGCCAGCTCACCAGGGGCCAGCATGAACACTGAAGCTTTCTTT.